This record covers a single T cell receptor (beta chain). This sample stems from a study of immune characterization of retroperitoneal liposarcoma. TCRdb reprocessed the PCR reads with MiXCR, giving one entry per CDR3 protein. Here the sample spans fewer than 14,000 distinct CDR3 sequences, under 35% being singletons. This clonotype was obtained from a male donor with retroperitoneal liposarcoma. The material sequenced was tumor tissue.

CDR3 sequence (DNA): TGTGCCAGCAGTTCGTCGGGGGGAGCCAACTATGGCTACACCTTC. Amino acid sequence: CASSSSGGANYGYTF. The genes are TRBV27 and TRBJ1-2, with D tentatively TRBD1 (5 bases). V shed 4 bases and J shed 2 bases, with 14 bases lying between them. Germline V gives CDR1 MNHEY, CDR2 SMNVEV (reference sequence). The CDR3 consists of 15 residues.